These 17 T cell receptor beta chains were all obtained from the same sample, sequenced in a study of blood T cell repertoires in COVID-19. Using immunoSEQ multiplex PCR, the repertoire was profiled, and TCRdb retains in-frame clones only, with some absent. This sample has about 75,000 clones; 75% to 90% occur once, and the top ten carry over 2.5%. Sequences were obtained from peripheral blood. These receptor sequences come from a human donor in a cohort sampled during active COVID-19.

The chain uses TRBV5-5 and TRBJ1-2; 9 nucleotides align to TRBD1. This CDR3 is built from 15 residues. With 3 bases clipped from V and 5 bases from J, the junction kept 8 bases outside the gene matches. Germline V gene data show CDR1 as SGHKS and CDR2 as YYEKEE (reference sequence). CDR3 amino acids: CASSWTETGGYGYTF. The CDR3 DNA sequence: TGTGCCAGCAGCTGGACGGAGACAGGGGGTTATGGCTACACCTTC.

J is TRBJ2-1 and V is TRBV20-1, with a tentative D call TRBD1 (5 bases). The germline V and J ends were trimmed by 3 bases and 1 base, with 16 bases remaining between them. CDR1 is DFQATT and CDR2 is SNEGSKA in the germline V gene (reference sequence). The CDR3 contains 16 residues. Here the CDR3 DNA reads TGCAGTGCTAGTCCCACACAGGCTTCTTCCTACAATGAGCAGTTCTTC. Protein sequence: CSASPTQASSYNEQFF.

The J gene is TRBJ2-1, the V gene TRBV28, with TRBD2 identical over 13 bases. The CDR3 length is 19 residues. The V and J ends lost 6 bases and 1 base, in that order; junction bases with no gene match: 12. Germline loops: CDR1 MDHEN, CDR2 SYDVKM. In DNA, the CDR3 is TGTGCCAGCAGACCCGGGACTAGCGGGATCGCTGTATCCTACAATGAGCAGTTCTTC. This codes for CASRPGTSGIAVSYNEQFF.

This chain links TRBV7-9 with TRBJ2-5, with 12 bases aligning to TRBD2. The CDR3 runs to 18 residues. Per the germline V gene, CDR1 is SEHNR and CDR2 is FQNEAQ (reference sequence). Trimming cost V 5 bases and J 1 base; bases outside gene matches: 11. The CDR3 protein is CASSVLAGGLKLQETQYF. The CDR3 DNA sequence: TGTGCCAGCAGCGTACTAGCGGGAGGACTCAAACTCCAAGAGACCCAGTACTTC.

This clone was seen more than once but under ten times. Distinct nucleotide sequences in the sample also encode this CDR3. The V and J genes are TRBV7-2 and TRBJ2-1; D might be TRBD2 (6 bases). Trimming took 3 bases from V and 8 from J, leaving 14 bases between them. The V gene's germline CDR1 is SGHTA and CDR2 FQGNSA. CDR3 length: 14 residues. CDR3 sequence reads: CASSFSPSADEQFF. The DNA of the CDR3 is TGTGCCAGCAGCTTTAGTCCTAGCGCGGATGAGCAGTTCTTC.

The CDR3 DNA sequence: TGTGCCAGTAGTGCGACTCTAGCGGGAGGTGGGCGCACAGATACGCAGTATTTT. Protein product: CASSATLAGGGRTDTQYF. This rearrangement joins TRBV19 to TRBJ2-3; 11 bases are shared with TRBD2. This CDR3 has 18 amino acids. V dropped 5 bases and J dropped 1; count of bases not matched to a gene: 11. The germline V gene encodes CDR1 LNHDA and CDR2 SQIVND (reference sequence).

This chain uses TRBV7-9 with TRBJ2-1, with D tentatively TRBD2 (7 bases). V was cut by 7 bases and J by 6 bases, with 25 bases left in between. This CDR3 contains 17 residues. CDR1 SEHNR and CDR2 FQNEAQ come from the germline V gene (reference sequence). This CDR3 is CASTLWTGGHDSNEQFF. CDR3 in DNA: TGTGCCAGCACCCTTTGGACGGGGGGCCACGACAGCAATGAGCAGTTCTTC.

This clone came up once. The gene calls are TRBV15 and TRBJ1-6; 10 positions agree with TRBD1. V was pared by 4 bases and J by 10 bases, with 4 bases of the junction left unmatched. This CDR3 comprises 14 residues. The germline V gene encodes CDR1 LNHNV and CDR2 YYDKDF (reference sequence). The CDR3 here is CATSTDRGRSPLHF. The DNA for the CDR3 is TGTGCCACCAGCACGGACAGGGGGAGGTCACCCCTCCACTTT.

This sequence joins TRBV5-4 and TRBJ2-1; D is undetermined. V lost 2 bases to trimming and J lost 4 bases, with 13 bases between them. Germline V gives CDR1 SGHNT, CDR2 YYREEE (reference sequence). The CDR3 loop spans 15 amino acids. The CDR3 DNA follows: TGTGCCAGCAGCTTTTACTCGGGTGAATACAATGAGCAGTTCTTC. Translation gives CASSFYSGEYNEQFF.

The chain links TRBV4-3 to TRBJ1-3; D call uncertain. V lost 2 bases and J 0 bases, leaving 8 bases between the germline ends. Germline V lookup: CDR1 LGHNA, CDR2 YSLEER. This CDR3 has 15 residues. The CDR3: CASSQTAGSGNTIYF. DNA of the CDR3: TGCGCCAGCAGCCAAACCGCGGGCTCTGGAAACACCATATATTTT.

The chain carries TRBV6-5 and TRBJ2-7; TRBD1 agrees at 7 bases. The CDR3 totals 13 residues. The V segment lost 6 bases and the J segment 3 bases; nucleotides outside the gene matches: 5. Per germline, CDR1 MNHEY and CDR2 SVGAGI. The CDR3 here is CASRRGLNYEQYF. CDR3 DNA sequence: TGTGCCAGCAGGAGGGGGCTGAACTACGAGCAGTACTTC.

This rearrangement joins TRBV7-9 to TRBJ1-1, with 7 bases fitting TRBD1. Trimming cost V 1 base and J 0 bases; bases outside gene matches: 2. This CDR3 contains 15 residues. CDR1 and CDR2 (germline): SEHNR, FQNEAQ (reference sequence). DNA for the CDR3: TGTGCCAGCAGCTTAGGACAGGGATTGAACACTGAAGCTTTCTTT. Translating it yields CASSLGQGLNTEAFF.

The chain links TRBV7-9 to TRBJ2-1; 11 nucleotides match TRBD1. CDR1 SEHNR and CDR2 FQNEAQ come from the germline V gene (reference sequence). The CDR3 length is 17 residues. Germline trimming cut 4 bases from V and 3 bases from J; bases unmatched to any gene: 8. DNA for the CDR3: TGTGCCAGCAGCTCCTCCCCCGGGACAGGGGGCTACAATGAGCAGTTCTTC. Its translation: CASSSSPGTGGYNEQFF.

J is TRBJ2-2 and V is TRBV2; D remains ambiguous. Trimming left V 6 bases short and J 3 bases short, with 8 bases between. CDR1 and CDR2 from the germline V gene are SNHLY and FYNNEI. The CDR3 covers 13 residues. The chain's CDR3 is CASSAQDTGELFF. The DNA of the CDR3 is TGTGCCAGCAGCGCACAAGACACCGGGGAGCTGTTTTTT. Variable domain in full (rest from reference TRBV2 and TRBJ2-2): EPEVTQTPSHQVTQMGQEVILRCVPISNHLYFYWYRQILGQKVEFLVSFYNNEISEKSEIFDDQFSVERPDGSNFTLKIRSTKLEDSAMYFCASSAQDTGELFFGEGSRLTVL.

The chain links TRBV5-4 to TRBJ1-1; D unclear. Germline V gene lookup returns CDR1 SGHNT and CDR2 YYREEE (reference sequence). Trimming left V 2 bases short and J 3 bases short, with 14 bases between. The CDR3 covers 15 residues. The CDR3 protein is CASSFVGVKYTEAFF. CDR3 DNA sequence: TGTGCCAGCAGCTTTGTCGGGGTCAAGTACACTGAAGCTTTCTTT. The whole variable domain, remainder taken from reference TRBV5-4 and TRBJ1-1, is ETGVTQSPTHLIKTRGQQVTLRCSSQSGHNTVSWYQQALGQGPQFIFQYYREEENGRGNFPPRFSGLQFPNYSSELNVNALELDDSALYLCASSFVGVKYTEAFFGQGTRLTVV.

This chain joins TRBV18 and TRBJ2-1; 11 bases map to TRBD2. CDR1 and CDR2 (germline): KGHSH, LQKENI. This CDR3 region has 16 residues. Trimming removed 3 bases from V and 10 bases from J; junction bases left unmatched: 11. The CDR3 region has the DNA TGTGCCAGCTCACCTTATGCTAGCGGGGGGCCAGGGGAGCAGTTCTTC. Translating gives CASSPYASGGPGEQFF. Full variable domain (outside the CDR3, taken from reference TRBV18 and TRBJ2-1): NAGVMQNPRHLVRRRGQEARLRCSPMKGHSHVYWYRQLPEEGLKFMVYLQKENIIDESGMPKERFSAEFPKEGPSILRIQQVVRGDSAAYFCASSPYASGGPGEQFFGPGTRLTVL.

This sequence joins TRBV27 and TRBJ1-5, with 11 bases fitting TRBD1. The CDR3 consists of 17 residues. Germline CDR1 is MNHEY and CDR2 is SMNVEV (reference sequence). Losses at the gene ends were 5 bases for V and 2 bases for J; bases not matched to a gene: 8. CDR3 coding DNA: TGTGCCAGCAGTCAATTCGGGACAGGGGGTGGCAATCAGCCCCAGCATTTT. Translating it yields CASSQFGTGGGNQPQHF.